The T cell receptor beta chain under discussion was sequenced for a study of OX40 agonist ivuxolimab in advanced cancers. Study information: Recorded diagnoses for dose-escalation patients were hepatocellular carcinoma, melanoma, renal cell or head and neck cancer. Therapy given before enrollment (anti-PD-1, anti-PD-L1 or anti-CTLA-4) was allowed, and over 35% had some.

This CDR3 has 12 residues. The V end lost 4 bases, the J end lost 4 bases, and 7 bases lay between the germline ends. Germline CDR1 MDHEN, CDR2 SYDVKM. Clones were read by immunoSEQ multiplex PCR, and TCRdb kept only the in-frame ones, dropping some. The repertoire has 55,000 to 80,000 clones, around 90% of them found once; the top ten carry under 1.5%. The starting material was CD4+ or CD8+ T cells sorted from blood, obtained in a trial of the OX40 agonist ivuxolimab. The clonotype was recovered from an adult with an advanced solid tumor such as melanoma, head and neck, liver or kidney cancer. This sequence joins TRBV28 and TRBJ1-1, with D perhaps matching TRBD1 (5 bases). The CDR3 DNA is TGTGCCAGCAGTTCCCAGGGCACTGAAGCTTTCTTT. Protein sequence: CASSSQGTEAFF.